This record covers a single T cell receptor (beta chain). The sample is drawn from a study of blood T cell repertoires in COVID-19. Produced via immunoSEQ multiplex PCR; TCRdb's table is partial and in-frame only. Found here are around 99,000 clones, less than 95% of them singletons; the top ten hold around 5%. In germline, CDR1 is WSHSY, CDR2 SAAADI. The CDR3 contains 15 residues. V was shortened by 7 bases and J by 7 bases, with 20 bases between the two germline ends. Material: peripheral blood. This clonotype was obtained from a man aged 50-59 years with acute or convalescent COVID-19. The rearrangement joins TRBV10-2 to TRBJ2-1; a weak D match, TRBD2 (6 bases). CDR3 loop: CASKLAPLGSNEQFF. The CDR3 DNA reads as TGCGCCAGCAAACTAGCCCCGTTAGGGTCGAATGAGCAGTTCTTC.